This T cell receptor (beta chain) is from a study of identical twins (dated by TCRdb to the mid-2010s). Study-level background: The study deep-sequenced TCR alpha and beta repertoires from monozygotic twins, unrelated adults of various ages and cord blood to test whether fetal clonotypes persist. To rule out contamination, the twin experiments were replicated at different times with different library preparation protocols.

This clonotype appeared a few times. No antigen is known for it. The record has no base qualities; no much larger clone is one base away. All donors were healthy Caucasians. Three pairs of female monozygotic twins, all aged about 18 to 30 years, made up the twin cohort. The RNA used for TCR libraries was isolated from peripheral blood mononuclear cells. From the cysteine through the phenylalanine, the CDR3 covers 13 amino acids. Only CDR3 DNA remains: 39 bases, in frame from the first base. The germline V gene encodes CDR1 ENHRY and CDR2 SYGVKD. The germline ends are 13 bases apart after V is trimmed by 10 bases and J by 1 base. Study-wide conclusions, independent of this receptor: Compared with coincidental sharing between unrelated individuals, out-of-frame TCR alpha sequences shared between twins showed an excess of sequences with low generation probability. Zero-insertion analyses could be partly confounded by invariant T cells such as MAIT and iNKT, though diverse VJ usage argued against such confounding for most clonotypes. Excess twin sharing in beta out-of-frame sequences was weaker because fewer shared sequences lowered the signal-to-noise ratio. Recombination models systematically underestimated out-of-frame TCR alpha sharing in monozygotic twins but agreed with sharing between unrelated individuals. Fewer insertions were carried by abundant cord blood beta clonotypes, a similar but weaker trend appeared in young adult naive repertoires, and no such trend appeared in memory repertoires. Because the same donors could not be followed over many years, conclusions were based on cross-sectional statistical analysis.

Libraries were built with 5' RACE. Sequenced using an Illumina HiSeq 2000. A universal primer binding site was introduced by template switching, and a unique molecular identifier was present in the final cDNA, enabling accurate counting of TCR cDNA molecules. Specific primers in the conserved constant-segment region were used to synthesize first-strand cDNA for TCR alpha and beta chains. To control for contamination, every cDNA library carried two barcodes: a SMART-Mk sample barcode plus Illumina barcodes. Two successive PCR steps introduced TruSeq adapter sequences along with Illumina sample barcodes. The Illumina HiSeq platform was used with custom primers to sequence TCR alpha and beta cDNA libraries. Turning to the authors' computational methods: Unique molecular identifiers were extracted from raw reads with MiGEC, and CDR3 positions were determined with MiXCR. For each individual, recombination models were inferred using an EM algorithm with the repgenHMM and IGoR tools. The tcR package in R was used for shared clonotype analysis, with sharing normalized by the product of cloneset sizes. To study raw recombination without the effects of thymic and clonal selection, out-of-frame nonproductive sequences were analyzed. TCRdb ran its own pipeline on the public reads, namely fastp trimming at Q25 and MiXCR clone calling, and kept in-frame beta chains. For every CDR3 protein sequence, its rows merge into one entry that carries the most common genes and DNA. In this record, the V and J calls reflect TCRdb's handling and not the investigators' own analysis. The sample data list about 810,000 distinct CDR3 sequences, and roughly 12% of these were observed just once. The top ten clones comprise 1.5% to 2% of the sample.

These same data were also listed under a study on yellow fever vaccine responses in identical twins. Per the second study: The authors reported that the T cell response to vaccination in identical twins appeared partly convergent and partly personalized. In identical twins, the study followed T cell clones that responded to the vaccine with precision.

This clonotype originated in a woman under 30 in good health. Sequencing used PBMCs. Recombination joined TRBV10-3 with TRBJ1-1, with a weak D call of TRBD1 (6 bases match). CDR3 region: CATAGGANTEAFF. At the DNA level, the sequence is TGTGCCACCGCTGGGGGGGCGAACACTGAAGCTTTCTTT.